This passage covers 28 T cell receptor beta chains from one sample sequenced in a study of CD4+ T cells in melanoma. This table comes from immunoSEQ multiplex PCR, and its TCRdb copy is limited to in-frame clones, with some not included. The data contain 140,000 or so clones, about 90% of them singletons. These TCRs come from a human donor with melanoma.

V is TRBV7-9 and J is TRBJ2-5; D possibly corresponds to TRBD1 (5 bases). Trimming stripped 5 bases from V and 2 bases from J, with 18 bases between. The CDR3 totals 16 residues. Per the germline V gene, CDR1 is SEHNR and CDR2 is FQNEAQ (reference sequence). CDR3 protein: CASSHGAGRGQETQYF. The CDR3 DNA reads TGTGCCAGCAGCCATGGGGCAGGACGTGGTCAAGAGACCCAGTACTTC. Using reference TRBV7-9 and TRBJ2-5 for the parts outside the CDR3, the full variable domain is DTGVSQNPRHKITKRGQNVTFRCDPISEHNRLYWYRQTLGQGPEFLTYFQNEAQLEKSRLLSDRFSAERPKGSFSTLEIQRTEQGDSAMYLCASSHGAGRGQETQYFGPGTRLLVL.

The chain links TRBV30 to TRBJ2-5, with TRBD2 matching over 10 bases. The length of the CDR3 is 13 residues. V trimming: 4 bases; J trimming: 4 bases; junction bases outside the gene matches: 3. CDR1 and CDR2 (germline): GTSNPN, SVGIG (reference sequence). The CDR3 loop is CAWTSSGGETQYF. The CDR3 DNA reads TGTGCCTGGACGTCTAGCGGGGGAGAGACCCAGTACTTC.

V gene TRBV7-9 combines with J gene TRBJ2-7; D remains ambiguous. V lost 4 bases and J 6 bases, leaving 10 bases between the germline ends. CDR3 length: 12 residues. CDR1 and CDR2 (germline): SEHNR, FQNEAQ (reference sequence). The CDR3 reads CASSSDSSEQYF. As DNA, the CDR3 is TGTGCCAGCAGCTCCGACTCTAGCGAGCAGTACTTC.

The chain employs TRBV30 and TRBJ2-7, with 9 bases aligning to TRBD1. This CDR3 region has 14 residues. Trimming at V came to 2 bases and at J to 5 bases, leaving 7 bases not matched to a gene. Germline V gene lookup returns CDR1 GTSNPN and CDR2 SVGIG (reference sequence). The CDR3 DNA sequence: TGTGCCTGGAGTACACACAGGGGGCACGACGAGCAGTACTTC. Translating gives CAWSTHRGHDEQYF.

V and J are TRBV7-9 and TRBJ2-1, with 12 bases that match TRBD1. V gave up 2 bases and J gave up 8 bases; unmatched junction bases: 4. The CDR3 sequence is 15 residues long. The germline V gene encodes CDR1 SEHNR and CDR2 FQNEAQ (reference sequence). For the CDR3, the DNA is TGTGCCAGCAGCTTAATGGGACAGGGGGCCGATGAGCAGTTCTTC. Protein: CASSLMGQGADEQFF.

The rearrangement links TRBV18 to TRBJ1-2; D gene unclear. The CDR3 has 11 amino acids. From germline, CDR1 is KGHSH and CDR2 LQKENI. Trimming left V 6 bases short and J 2 bases short, with 4 bases between. For the CDR3, the DNA is TGTGCCAGCTCGGGGAACTATGGCTACACCTTC. This sequence encodes CASSGNYGYTF.

The chain is built from TRBV29-1 and TRBJ1-1; no clear D. There are 13 residues in the CDR3. Trimming removed 8 bases from V and 5 bases from J, with 18 bases in between. The V gene's germline CDR1 is SQVTM and CDR2 ANQGSEA. CDR3 sequence reads: CSTLDRGGTEAFF. In DNA form, the CDR3 reads TGCAGCACCCTGGACCGGGGAGGGACTGAAGCTTTCTTT.

This clone has just one count. This chain connects TRBV18 to TRBJ1-4; 8 bases match TRBD1. The CDR3 is 15 residues long. V lost 3 bases and J lost 3; bases outside the gene matches: 3. Germline V gene sequence: CDR1 KGHSH, CDR2 LQKENI. CDR3 DNA: TGTGCCAGCTCACCTCGGACAGGGCCTAATGAAAAACTGTTTTTT. Translation: CASSPRTGPNEKLFF.

The V gene is TRBV18, the J gene TRBJ2-5; TRBD1 might be the D (6 bases). From germline, CDR1 is KGHSH and CDR2 LQKENI. The CDR3 is 14 amino acids. The V end was cut by 3 bases, the J end by 5 bases, with 13 bases between. CDR3 residues: CASSPDSGYETQYF. Here the CDR3 DNA reads TGTGCCAGCTCACCGGACAGCGGCTATGAGACCCAGTACTTC.

This clone has just one count. The chain links TRBV12-5 to TRBJ2-3; unclear D gene. The CDR3 runs to 12 residues. The V end was cut by 6 bases, the J end by 2 bases, with 6 bases between. CDR1 and CDR2 from the germline V gene are LGHNT and FRNRAP. The CDR3 sequence is CASGRTTDTQYF. The CDR3 coding sequence is TGTGCTAGTGGACGCACCACAGATACGCAGTATTTT.

The chain has TRBV4-1 and TRBJ1-2; a weak D match, TRBD1 (5 bases). The CDR3 totals 15 residues. V lost 4 bases and J 8 bases, leaving 20 bases between the germline ends. Germline loops: CDR1 MGHRA, CDR2 YSYEKL. CDR3 nucleotides: TGCGCCAGCAGCCGGGGGACCGACCCGGATAGAGGCTACACCTTC. Translated, it gives CASSRGTDPDRGYTF.

This clone appeared a single time. The rearrangement uses TRBV5-4 and TRBJ1-1, with D perhaps TRBD1 (5 bases). In germline, CDR1 is SGHNT, CDR2 YYREEE (reference sequence). The CDR3 runs to 15 residues. V dropped 4 bases and J dropped 4 bases, with 17 bases sitting between them. In DNA form, the CDR3 reads TGTGCCAGCAGCCGGGAGTCTGGTGGGGGCACTGAAGCTTTCTTT. Its translation: CASSRESGGGTEAFF.

The rearrangement links TRBV5-4 to TRBJ1-3; 10 positions match TRBD1. CDR1 is SGHNT, CDR2 YYREEE, per germline (reference sequence). This CDR3 has 15 residues. With 5 bases clipped from V and 3 bases from J, the junction kept 5 bases outside the gene matches. The CDR3 coding sequence is TGTGCCAGCAGTTACGACAGGGGGCTTGGAAACACCATATATTTT. This encodes CASSYDRGLGNTIYF.

The J gene is TRBJ2-2, the V gene TRBV30, with D tentatively TRBD1 (6 bases). The CDR3 runs 16 residues. Germline CDR1 is GTSNPN and CDR2 is SVGIG (reference sequence). V was pared by 0 bases and J by 0 bases, with 11 bases between. The CDR3 region has the DNA TGTGCCTGGAGTGTAGGGTGGACAGCGAACACCGGGGAGCTGTTTTTT. Translation: CAWSVGWTANTGELFF. The whole variable domain, filled in from reference TRBV30 and TRBJ2-2, reads SQTIHQWPATLVQPVGSPLSLECTVEGTSNPNLYWYRQAAGRGLQLLFYSVGIGQISSEVPQNLSASRPQDRQFILSSKKLLLSDSGFYLCAWSVGWTANTGELFFGEGSRLTVL.

V usage is TRBV7-3 and J usage is TRBJ1-2; D may be TRBD1 (5 bases). This CDR3 contains 15 residues. V lost 2 bases and J lost 4, with 14 bases in between. Germline V gene lookup returns CDR1 SGHTA and CDR2 FQGTGA. CDR3 sequence (DNA): TGTGCCAGCAGCTTACACGGGGGGGGAGGCTATGGCTACACCTTC. As protein: CASSLHGGGGYGYTF.

This clone was observed a single time. The genes are TRBV6-6 and TRBJ1-2, with TRBD1 matching 7 bases. V dropped 9 bases and J dropped 2; count of bases not matched to a gene: 6. Germline V gene sequence: CDR1 MNHNY, CDR2 SVGAGI (reference sequence). CDR3 length equals 13 residues. In DNA form, the CDR3 reads TGTGCCAGTCACCGAGGGGGCAACTATGGCTACACCTTC. Its protein is CASHRGGNYGYTF.

The J gene is TRBJ2-7, the V gene TRBV30; 9 bases are shared with TRBD1. Per germline, CDR1 GTSNPN and CDR2 SVGIG (reference sequence). This CDR3 is built from 14 residues. V lost 0 bases to trimming and J lost 2 bases; unmatched junction nucleotides: 2. The CDR3 DNA is TGTGCCTGGAGTGTACGACAGGGGGCCTACGAGCAGTACTTC. Translating it yields CAWSVRQGAYEQYF.

The chain combines TRBV5-1 with TRBJ2-7, with D uncertain. V was shortened by 2 bases and J by 7 bases, with 16 bases between the two germline ends. The CDR3 runs to 14 residues. Germline-derived CDR1 and CDR2 are SGHRS and YFSETQ. CDR3 DNA sequence: TGCGCCAGCAGCTTAGGAAGTGGTTTAGATGAGCAGTACTTC. Protein: CASSLGSGLDEQYF.

The chain links TRBV7-3 to TRBJ1-3; D is unresolved. This CDR3 is 14 amino acids long. CDR1 SGHTA and CDR2 FQGTGA come from the germline V gene. V was shortened by 0 bases and J by 4 bases, with 7 bases between the two germline ends. CDR3 sequence: CASSLTGQGNTIYF. Here the CDR3 DNA reads TGTGCCAGCAGCTTAACTGGGCAGGGAAACACCATATATTTT.

The V call is TRBV2, the J call TRBJ1-2; weak D call: TRBD1 (6 bases). Between the trimmed V and J ends, which lost 3 bases and 8 bases, there was a span of 16 bases. The CDR3 totals 14 residues. CDR1 and CDR2 from the germline V gene are SNHLY and FYNNEI. CDR3 amino acids: CASSESVGAGGYTF. The CDR3 coding sequence is TGTGCCAGCAGTGAGAGTGTGGGGGCTGGAGGCTACACCTTC.

The rearrangement links TRBV5-1 to TRBJ2-2, with 9 bases aligning to TRBD1. V shed 4 bases and J 6 bases; nucleotides not matched to a gene: 4. This CDR3 comprises 14 residues. Germline assignment: CDR1 SGHRS and CDR2 YFSETQ. CDR3 region: CASSPQGAPGELFF. The CDR3 DNA is TGCGCCAGCAGCCCACAGGGGGCCCCCGGGGAGCTGTTTTTT.

J is TRBJ1-5 and V is TRBV6-5; TRBD1 matches at 8 bases. V shed 6 bases and J 7 bases; nucleotides not matched to a gene: 8. The CDR3 is made up of 14 amino acids. The germline CDR1 and CDR2 sequences are MNHEY and SVGAGI. The CDR3 sequence: CASSPDRVGQPQHF. The CDR3 bases are TGTGCCAGCAGCCCGGACAGGGTGGGGCAGCCCCAGCATTTT.

The chain couples TRBV15 to TRBJ2-7; D is uncertain. Germline loops: CDR1 LNHNV, CDR2 YYDKDF (reference sequence). V was clipped by 1 base and J by 7 bases, with 14 bases between them. CDR3 length: 14 residues. CDR3 coding DNA: TGTGCCACCAGCAGAGTCCGAGCTAGTGGGGAGCAGTACTTC. Translating gives CATSRVRASGEQYF.

The chain links TRBV6-5 to TRBJ2-5; 8 positions match TRBD1. The CDR3 is 15 residues long. The V gene end was trimmed by 6 bases and the J gene end by 5 bases; junction bases not matched to a gene: 11. Germline CDR1 and CDR2: MNHEY and SVGAGI. The CDR3 region is CASRRGQGASETQYF. DNA of the CDR3: TGTGCCAGCAGGAGAGGCCAGGGGGCCAGCGAGACCCAGTACTTC.

J is TRBJ1-2 and V is TRBV2, with D tentatively TRBD1 (6 bases). V shed 10 bases and J shed 4 bases, with 19 bases lying between them. Germline loops: CDR1 SNHLY, CDR2 FYNNEI. The CDR3 consists of 14 residues. CDR3 DNA sequence: TGTGCCACTAACCCGGCAGGGGCCGGCTATGGCTACACCTTC. Translation: CATNPAGAGYGYTF.

The chain uses TRBV18 and TRBJ2-5; the match to TRBD1 covers 7 bases. The CDR3 runs to 14 residues. CDR1 and CDR2 (germline): KGHSH, LQKENI. J gave up 3 bases and V 3 bases, and 4 bases lay outside the gene matches. CDR3 nucleotides: TGTGCCAGCTCACCGACCAGGGGGAAAGAGACCCAGTACTTC. Translating it yields CASSPTRGKETQYF.

The chain is built from TRBV10-1 and TRBJ2-2; tentatively, D is TRBD1 or TRBD2 (5 bases each). The CDR3 consists of 15 residues. Germline V CDR1 and CDR2: WNHNN, SYGVQD (reference sequence). The V gene lost 4 bases and the J gene lost 7 bases, with 16 bases spanning the gap. The CDR3 reads CASSAQRGPNGELFF. CDR3 DNA sequence: TGCGCCAGCAGTGCCCAACGGGGCCCAAACGGGGAGCTGTTTTTT.

CDR3 in amino acids: CASLQRGYLMWFF. In DNA form, the CDR3 reads TGTGCCAGCCTCCAAAGGGGGTATCTGATGTGGTTCTTC. This rearrangement joins TRBV6-5 to TRBJ2-1; D perhaps matches TRBD1 (6 bases). The CDR3 contains 13 residues. Germline values: CDR1 MNHEY, CDR2 SVGAGI. V dropped 8 bases and J dropped 15 bases, with 23 bases sitting between them.